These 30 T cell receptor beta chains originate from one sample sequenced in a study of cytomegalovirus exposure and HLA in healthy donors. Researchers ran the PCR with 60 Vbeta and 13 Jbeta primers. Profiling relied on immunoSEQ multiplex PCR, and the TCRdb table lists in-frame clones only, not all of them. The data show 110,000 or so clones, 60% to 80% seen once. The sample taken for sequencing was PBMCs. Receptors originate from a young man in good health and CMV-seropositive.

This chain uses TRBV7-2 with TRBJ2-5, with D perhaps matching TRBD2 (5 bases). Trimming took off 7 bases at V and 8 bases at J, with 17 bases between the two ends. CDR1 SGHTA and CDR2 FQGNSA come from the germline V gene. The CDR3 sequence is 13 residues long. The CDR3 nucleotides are TGTGCCAGCACCCGAGCGGAGCGCGAAACCCAGTACTTC. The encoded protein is CASTRAERETQYF. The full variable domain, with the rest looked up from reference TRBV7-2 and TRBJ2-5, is GAGVSQSPSNKVTEKGKDVELRCDPISGHTALYWYRQSLGQGLEFLIYFQGNSAPDKSGLPSDRFSAERTGGSVSTLTIQRTQQEDSAVYLCASTRAERETQYFGPGTRLLVL.

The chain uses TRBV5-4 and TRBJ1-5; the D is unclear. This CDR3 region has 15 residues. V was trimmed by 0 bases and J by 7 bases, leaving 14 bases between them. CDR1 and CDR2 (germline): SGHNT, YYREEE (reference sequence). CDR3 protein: CASSLGPGVDQPQHF. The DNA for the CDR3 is TGTGCCAGCAGCTTGGGACCCGGGGTAGACCAGCCCCAGCATTTT.

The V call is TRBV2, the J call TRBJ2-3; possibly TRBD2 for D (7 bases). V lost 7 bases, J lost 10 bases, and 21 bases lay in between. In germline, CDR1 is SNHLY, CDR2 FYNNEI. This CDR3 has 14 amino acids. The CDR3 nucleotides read TGTGCCAGCAAGATAGGGGGGGCTTCCAGTTCGCAGTATTTT. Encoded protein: CASKIGGASSSQYF.

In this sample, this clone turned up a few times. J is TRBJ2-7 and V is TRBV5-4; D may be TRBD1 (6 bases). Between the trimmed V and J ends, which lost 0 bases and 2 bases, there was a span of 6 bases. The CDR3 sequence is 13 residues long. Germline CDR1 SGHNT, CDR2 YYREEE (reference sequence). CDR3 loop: CASSLEGAYEQYF. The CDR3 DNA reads TGTGCCAGCAGCTTGGAGGGGGCCTACGAGCAGTACTTC.

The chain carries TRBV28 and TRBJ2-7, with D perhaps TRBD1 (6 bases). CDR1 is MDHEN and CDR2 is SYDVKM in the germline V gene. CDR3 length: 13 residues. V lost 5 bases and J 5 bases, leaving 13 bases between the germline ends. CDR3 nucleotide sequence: TGTGCCAGCAGTGCCCCAGACAGGCACGAGCAGTACGTC. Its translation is CASSAPDRHEQYV.

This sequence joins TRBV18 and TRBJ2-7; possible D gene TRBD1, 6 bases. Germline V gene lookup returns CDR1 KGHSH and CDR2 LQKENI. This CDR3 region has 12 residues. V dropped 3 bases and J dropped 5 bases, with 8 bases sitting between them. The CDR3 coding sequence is TGTGCCAGCTCACCCCAGGGGCACGAGCAGTACTTC. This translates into CASSPQGHEQYF.

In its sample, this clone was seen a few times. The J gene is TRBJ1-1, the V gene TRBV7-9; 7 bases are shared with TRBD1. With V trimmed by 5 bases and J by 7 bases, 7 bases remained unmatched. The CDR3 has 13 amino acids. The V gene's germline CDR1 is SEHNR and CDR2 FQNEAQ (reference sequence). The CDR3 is CASSQTGLDEAFF. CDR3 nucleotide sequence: TGTGCCAGCAGCCAGACAGGGTTGGATGAAGCTTTCTTT.

CDR3 loop: CASSIPSGGQNEKLFF. The CDR3 nucleotides read TGTGCCAGTAGTATTCCATCCGGGGGTCAAAATGAAAAACTGTTTTTT. V and J are TRBV19 and TRBJ1-4; possible D gene TRBD1, 5 bases. Germline V gene data show CDR1 as LNHDA and CDR2 as SQIVND (reference sequence). The ends were cut back, 3 bases at V and 5 bases at J, with 16 bases in the middle. The CDR3 runs 16 residues.

The DNA of the CDR3 is TGTGCCAGCAGTGACCGAGGAGGCTACACCTTC. Protein product: CASSDRGGYTF. The chain couples TRBV6-1 to TRBJ1-2; unclear D gene. Trimming pared 3 bases from V and 8 bases from J, leaving 7 bases between. Looked up from germline, CDR1 is MNHNS and CDR2 is SASEGT. CDR3 length equals 11 residues.

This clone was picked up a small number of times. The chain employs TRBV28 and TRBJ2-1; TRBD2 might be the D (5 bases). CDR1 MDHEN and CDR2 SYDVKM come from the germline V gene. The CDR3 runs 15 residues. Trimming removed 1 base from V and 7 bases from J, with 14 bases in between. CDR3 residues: CASSLLRVGMNEQFF. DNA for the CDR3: TGTGCCAGCAGTTTATTGAGGGTAGGGATGAATGAGCAGTTCTTC. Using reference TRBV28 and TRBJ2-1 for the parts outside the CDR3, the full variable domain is DVKVTQSSRYLVKRTGEKVFLECVQDMDHENMFWYRQDPGLGLRLIYFSYDVKMKEKGDIPEGYSVSREKKERFSLILESASTNQTSMYLCASSLLRVGMNEQFFGPGTRLTVL.

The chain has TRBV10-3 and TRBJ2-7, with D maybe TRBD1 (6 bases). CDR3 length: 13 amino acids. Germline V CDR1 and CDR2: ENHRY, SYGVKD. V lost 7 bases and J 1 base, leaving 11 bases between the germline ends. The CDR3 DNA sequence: TGTGCCATCATGAGACAGGCATCCTACGAGCAGTACTTC. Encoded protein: CAIMRQASYEQYF.

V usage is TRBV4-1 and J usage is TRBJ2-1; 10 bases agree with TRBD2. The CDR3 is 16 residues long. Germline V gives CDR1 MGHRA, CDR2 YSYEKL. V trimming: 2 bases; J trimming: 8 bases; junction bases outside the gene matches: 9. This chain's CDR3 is CASSQHPGLAMDEQFF. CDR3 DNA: TGCGCCAGCAGCCAACACCCGGGACTAGCGATGGATGAGCAGTTCTTC.

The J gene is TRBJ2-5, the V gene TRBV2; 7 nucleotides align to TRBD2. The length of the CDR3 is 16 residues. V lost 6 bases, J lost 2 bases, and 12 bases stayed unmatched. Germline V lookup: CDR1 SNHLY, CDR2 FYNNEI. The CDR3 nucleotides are TGTGCCAGCAGCTGGGGTAGCGGGCCTAAACAAGAGACCCAGTACTTC. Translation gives CASSWGSGPKQETQYF. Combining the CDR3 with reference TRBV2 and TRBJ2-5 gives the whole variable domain EPEVTQTPSHQVTQMGQEVILRCVPISNHLYFYWYRQILGQKVEFLVSFYNNEISEKSEIFDDQFSVERPDGSNFTLKIRSTKLEDSAMYFCASSWGSGPKQETQYFGPGTRLLVL.

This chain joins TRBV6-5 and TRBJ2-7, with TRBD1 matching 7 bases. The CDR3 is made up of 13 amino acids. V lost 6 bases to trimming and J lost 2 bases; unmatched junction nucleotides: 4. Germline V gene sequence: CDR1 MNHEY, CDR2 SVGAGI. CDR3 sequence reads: CASRSDRAYEQYF. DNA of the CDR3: TGTGCCAGCAGGTCCGACAGGGCCTACGAGCAGTACTTC.

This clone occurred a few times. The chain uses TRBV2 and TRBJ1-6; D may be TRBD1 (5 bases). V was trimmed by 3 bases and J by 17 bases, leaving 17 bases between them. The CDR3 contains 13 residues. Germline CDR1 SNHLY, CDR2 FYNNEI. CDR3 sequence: CASSDIWDCAFHF. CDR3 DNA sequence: TGTGCCAGCAGTGACATTTGGGACTGTGCTTTCCACTTT.

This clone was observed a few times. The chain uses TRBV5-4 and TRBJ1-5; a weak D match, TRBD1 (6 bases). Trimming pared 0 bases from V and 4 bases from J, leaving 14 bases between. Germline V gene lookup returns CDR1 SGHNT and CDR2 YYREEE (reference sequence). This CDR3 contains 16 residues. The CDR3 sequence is CASSLAAGADNQPQHF. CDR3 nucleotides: TGTGCCAGCAGCTTGGCCGCGGGGGCAGATAATCAGCCCCAGCATTTT. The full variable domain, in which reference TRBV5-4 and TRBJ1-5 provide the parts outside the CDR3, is ETGVTQSPTHLIKTRGQQVTLRCSSQSGHNTVSWYQQALGQGPQFIFQYYREEENGRGNFPPRFSGLQFPNYSSELNVNALELDDSALYLCASSLAAGADNQPQHFGDGTRLSIL.

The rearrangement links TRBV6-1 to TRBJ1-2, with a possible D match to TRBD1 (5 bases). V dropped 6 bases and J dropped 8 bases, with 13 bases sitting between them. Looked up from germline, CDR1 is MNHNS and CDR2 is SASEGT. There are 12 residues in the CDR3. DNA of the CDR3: TGTGCCAGCAGCAGGAAGGACAAGGGCTACACCTTC. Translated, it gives CASSRKDKGYTF.

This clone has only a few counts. The CDR3 DNA reads TGCGCCAGCAGCCAAGTCGGGACAAGTCCCACAGATACGCAGTATTTT. Translation: CASSQVGTSPTDTQYF. This chain uses TRBV4-1 with TRBJ2-3; D possibly corresponds to TRBD1 (6 bases). This CDR3 region has 16 residues. Deletions cut 1 base from V and 2 bases from J, with 13 bases between. Per germline, CDR1 MGHRA and CDR2 YSYEKL.

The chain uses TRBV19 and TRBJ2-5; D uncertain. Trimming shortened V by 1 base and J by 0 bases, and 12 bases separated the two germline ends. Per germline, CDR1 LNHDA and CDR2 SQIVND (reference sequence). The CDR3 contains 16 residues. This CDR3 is CASSIGASLYQETQYF. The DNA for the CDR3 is TGTGCCAGTAGTATAGGGGCCTCATTGTACCAAGAGACCCAGTACTTC.

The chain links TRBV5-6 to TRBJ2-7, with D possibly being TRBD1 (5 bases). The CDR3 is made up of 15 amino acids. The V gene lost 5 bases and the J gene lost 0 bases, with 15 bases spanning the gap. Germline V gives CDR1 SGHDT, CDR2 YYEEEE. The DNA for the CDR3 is TGTGCCAGCAGGTCCCGAAGGGGTCACTCCTACGAGCAGTACTTC. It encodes CASRSRRGHSYEQYF. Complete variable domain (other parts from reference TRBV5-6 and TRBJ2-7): DAGVTQSPTHLIKTRGQQVTLRCSPKSGHDTVSWYQQALGQGPQFIFQYYEEEERQRGNFPDRFSGHQFPNYSSELNVNALLLGDSALYLCASRSRRGHSYEQYFGPGTRLTVT.

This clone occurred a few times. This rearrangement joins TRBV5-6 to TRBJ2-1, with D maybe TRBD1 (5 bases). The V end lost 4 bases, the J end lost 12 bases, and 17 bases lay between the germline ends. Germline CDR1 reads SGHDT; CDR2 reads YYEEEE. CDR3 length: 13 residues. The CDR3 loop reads CASSLSRGQGQFF. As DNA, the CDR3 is TGTGCCAGCAGCCTTTCAAGGGGCCAGGGGCAGTTCTTC.

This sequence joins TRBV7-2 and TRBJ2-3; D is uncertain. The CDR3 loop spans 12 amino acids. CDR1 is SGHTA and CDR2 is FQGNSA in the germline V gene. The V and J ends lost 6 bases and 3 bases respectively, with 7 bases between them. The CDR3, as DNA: TGTGCCAGCAGACAGTTTACAGATACGCAGTATTTT. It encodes CASRQFTDTQYF.

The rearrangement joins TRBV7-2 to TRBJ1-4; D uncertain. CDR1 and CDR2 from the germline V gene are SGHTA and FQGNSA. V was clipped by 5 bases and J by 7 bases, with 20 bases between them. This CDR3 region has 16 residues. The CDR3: CASSPPSQSMGEKLFF. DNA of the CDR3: TGTGCCAGCAGCCCCCCTAGCCAGTCAATGGGTGAAAAACTGTTTTTT.

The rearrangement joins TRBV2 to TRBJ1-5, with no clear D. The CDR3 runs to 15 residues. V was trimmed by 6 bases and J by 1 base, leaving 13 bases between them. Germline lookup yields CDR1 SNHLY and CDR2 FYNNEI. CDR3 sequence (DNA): TGTGCCAGCAGGCTCAACCTACAGAGCAATCAGCCCCAGCATTTT. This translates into CASRLNLQSNQPQHF. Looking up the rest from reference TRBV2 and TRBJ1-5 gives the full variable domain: EPEVTQTPSHQVTQMGQEVILRCVPISNHLYFYWYRQILGQKVEFLVSFYNNEISEKSEIFDDQFSVERPDGSNFTLKIRSTKLEDSAMYFCASRLNLQSNQPQHFGDGTRLSIL.

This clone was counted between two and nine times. CDR3 loop: CASSEGQGAGELFF. CDR3 DNA sequence: TGTGCCAGCAGTGAGGGGCAGGGGGCCGGGGAGCTGTTTTTT. The genes are TRBV2 and TRBJ2-2, with TRBD1 identical over 7 bases. The CDR3 totals 14 residues. CDR1 is SNHLY, CDR2 FYNNEI, per germline. V was clipped by 3 bases and J by 6 bases; unmatched bases: 4.

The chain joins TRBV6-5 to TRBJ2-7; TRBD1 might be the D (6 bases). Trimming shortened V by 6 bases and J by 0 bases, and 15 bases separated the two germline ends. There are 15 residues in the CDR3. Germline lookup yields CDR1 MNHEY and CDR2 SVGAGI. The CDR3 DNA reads TGTGCCAGCAGCCTACAGGGTTCTGTCTCCTACGAGCAGTACTTC. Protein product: CASSLQGSVSYEQYF.

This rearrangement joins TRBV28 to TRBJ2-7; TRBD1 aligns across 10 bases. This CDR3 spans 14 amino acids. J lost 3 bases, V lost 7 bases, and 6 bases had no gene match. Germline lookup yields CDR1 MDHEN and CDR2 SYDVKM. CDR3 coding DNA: TGTGCCAGCACCCGACAGGGGGCCCTCTACGAGCAGTACTTC. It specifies CASTRQGALYEQYF.

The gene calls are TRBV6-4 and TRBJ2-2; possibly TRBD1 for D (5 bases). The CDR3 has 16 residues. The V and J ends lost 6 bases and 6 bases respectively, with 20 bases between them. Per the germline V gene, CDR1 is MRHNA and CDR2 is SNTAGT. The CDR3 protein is CASSTLPAGFPGELFF. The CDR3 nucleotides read TGTGCCAGCAGCACCCTCCCCGCAGGGTTCCCCGGGGAGCTGTTTTTT.

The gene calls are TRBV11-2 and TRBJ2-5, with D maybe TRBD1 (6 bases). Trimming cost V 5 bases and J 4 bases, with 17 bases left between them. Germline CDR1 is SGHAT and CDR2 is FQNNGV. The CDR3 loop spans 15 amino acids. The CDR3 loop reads CASSITRTAPETQYF. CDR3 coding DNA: TGTGCCAGCAGCATAACCAGGACAGCACCAGAGACCCAGTACTTC.

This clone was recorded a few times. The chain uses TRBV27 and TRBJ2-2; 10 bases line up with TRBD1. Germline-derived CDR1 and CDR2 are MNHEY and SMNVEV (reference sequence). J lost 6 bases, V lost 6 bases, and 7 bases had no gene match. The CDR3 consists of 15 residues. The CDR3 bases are TGTGCCAGCAGAGAGGGACAGGGGCTTCCCGGGGAGCTGTTTTTT. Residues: CASREGQGLPGELFF.